This T cell receptor beta chain stems from a study of human versus mouse CDR3 diversity and MHC coevolution. Study-level results: Most of the three human donors had the lowest clonal inequality. Human CDR3s averaged more deletions and insertions than mouse CDR3s. iCHAO1 estimated the human TCR beta repertoire at roughly 1.5 million clonotypes.

Here immunoSEQ multiplex PCR was the method, and the copy in TCRdb shows in-frame clones only, minus some. The sample lists about 83,000 clones; around 92% were seen once. To note about this clone: Its matching antigen is unknown.

The receptor's source is a person aged 25 to 69 in good health. The source material was naive CD4+ T cells from blood. Documented subset: CD45RO-negative CD62L-positive naive CD4 T cells.

The CDR3 region has the DNA TGTGCCAGCAGCCCGCAACCTAGTTCCGATACGCAGTATTTT. Amino acids: CASSPQPSSDTQYF. V gene TRBV7-2 combines with J gene TRBJ2-3; no reliable D call. The CDR3 totals 14 residues. Per germline, CDR1 SGHTA and CDR2 FQGNSA. V gave up 5 bases and J gave up 6 bases, with 15 bases separating them.